This section outlines one T cell receptor (beta chain) sequence together with its context. The data stem from a study of blood T cell repertoires in COVID-19. Overall study: Samples taken during acute and convalescent COVID-19 were collected in the United States, Italy and Spain. Nucleic acid was either cDNA or gDNA, and it came from T cells, B-cell-depleted T cells, or PBMCs.

Authors' processing steps: Nucleated cell counts were estimated from reference gene primer amplification. Only in-frame clones appear in the TCRdb table, and some are missing; sequencing was by immunoSEQ multiplex PCR. That table supplies the V and J calls and clone size; D and trimming were determined from the DNA. The sample consists of about 30,000 clones, over 70% of them appearing once. J lost 3 bases, V lost 3 bases, and 4 bases had no gene match. Germline lookup yields CDR1 KGHDR and CDR2 SFDVKD. The CDR3 is made up of 15 amino acids. The chain combines TRBV24-1 with TRBJ2-3; TRBD2 aligns across 8 bases. The sequence came from a man in his 60s with active COVID-19. Source material: peripheral blood. The CDR3 region is CATSDAAGETDTQYF. The CDR3 nucleotides read TGTGCCACCAGTGATGCAGCGGGAGAGACAGATACGCAGTATTTT.